A single sample is the source of the 24 T cell receptor beta chains below, sequenced in a study of cytomegalovirus exposure and HLA in healthy donors. Measured with immunoSEQ multiplex PCR; TCRdb has only the in-frame clones, and not every one. In the table there are over 150,000 clones, about 86% of which are singletons. Material: PBMCs. The receptors were sampled from a human donor in good health.

V is TRBV5-1 and J is TRBJ2-7; 10 nucleotides agree with TRBD1. V lost 0 bases and J lost 4; bases outside the gene matches: 7. CDR3 length: 16 amino acids. The germline V gene encodes CDR1 SGHRS and CDR2 YFSETQ. CDR3 in amino acids: CASSLAGQGTPYEQYF. The CDR3 region has the DNA TGCGCCAGCAGCTTGGCGGGACAGGGGACGCCTTACGAGCAGTACTTC. Filled out from reference TRBV5-1 and TRBJ2-7, the complete variable domain reads KAGVTQTPRYLIKTRGQQVTLSCSPISGHRSVSWYQQTPGQGLQFLFEYFSETQRNKGNFPGRFSGRQFSNSRSEMNVSTLELGDSALYLCASSLAGQGTPYEQYFGPGTRLTVT.

The chain is built from TRBV10-3 and TRBJ1-1; perhaps TRBD1 as D (5 bases). Germline V gene sequence: CDR1 ENHRY, CDR2 SYGVKD. The ends were cut back, 1 base at V and 8 bases at J, with 11 bases in the middle. This CDR3 is built from 13 residues. In DNA, the CDR3 is TGTGCCATCAGTGAGTTCAATGGGGGGGAAGCTTTCTTT. Translated, it gives CAISEFNGGEAFF.

The sample holds one count of this clone. The gene calls are TRBV6-5 and TRBJ2-5; D may be TRBD2 (7 bases). Trimming pared 7 bases from V and 5 bases from J, leaving 14 bases between. Germline CDR1 reads MNHEY; CDR2 reads SVGAGI. The CDR3 extends over 13 amino acids. Here the CDR3 DNA reads TGTGCCAGCAAGGCGGGGGCGCGGGAGACCCAGTACTTC. This translates into CASKAGARETQYF.

The chain combines TRBV5-8 with TRBJ1-1; tentatively, D is TRBD1 (5 bases). CDR3 size: 16 residues. CDR1 SGHTS and CDR2 YDEGEE come from the germline V gene. With 4 bases removed from V and 4 bases from J, the gap between germline ends came to 20 bases. The CDR3: CASSHGGIGRTTEAFF. The CDR3 bases are TGTGCCAGCAGCCACGGGGGGATCGGAAGGACCACTGAAGCTTTCTTT. The full variable domain, its missing parts supplied by reference TRBV5-8 and TRBJ1-1, is EAGVTQSPTHLIKTRGQQATLRCSPISGHTSVYWYQQALGLGLQFLLWYDEGEERNRGNFPPRFSGRQFPNYSSELNVNALELEDSALYLCASSHGGIGRTTEAFFGQGTRLTVV.

The V and J genes are TRBV11-2 and TRBJ2-2, with D uncertain. The CDR3 covers 14 residues. V gave up 8 bases and J gave up 0 bases, with 10 bases separating them. Per germline, CDR1 SGHAT and CDR2 FQNNGV. CDR3 coding DNA: TGTGCCAGCGTCCGCGGAACGAACACCGGGGAGCTGTTTTTT. Protein sequence: CASVRGTNTGELFF.

This chain connects TRBV25-1 to TRBJ2-7, with D perhaps TRBD1 (6 bases). The germline CDR1 and CDR2 sequences are MGHDK and SYGVNS. The CDR3 is 14 residues long. Trimming took 4 bases from V and 6 from J, leaving 16 bases between them. The CDR3 protein is CASSGDTSPGEQYF. The DNA of the CDR3 is TGTGCCAGCAGTGGGGACACTAGTCCCGGCGAGCAGTACTTC.

The rearrangement joins TRBV6-5 to TRBJ1-5, with TRBD1 as a possible D gene (6 bases). Germline CDR1 reads MNHEY; CDR2 reads SVGAGI. Trimming removed 5 bases at V and 2 bases at J, with 13 bases between. The CDR3 is made up of 15 amino acids. CDR3 bases: TGTGCCAGCAGTCCTGGACAGTTTGGCAATCAGCCCCAGCATTTT. Its translation is CASSPGQFGNQPQHF.

For the CDR3, the DNA is TGTGCCAGCAGCTTAGATGGCCCCAGCTCCTACAATGAGCAGTTCTTC. This codes for CASSLDGPSSYNEQFF. The rearrangement joins TRBV13 to TRBJ2-1; D gene unclear. V lost 1 base, J lost 0 bases, and 10 bases lay in between. The CDR3 is made up of 16 amino acids. Germline CDR1 reads PRHDT; CDR2 reads FYEKMQ (reference sequence).

This sequence joins TRBV7-9 and TRBJ1-2, with a possible D match to TRBD1 (5 bases). The germline V gene has CDR1 SEHNR and CDR2 FQNEAQ (reference sequence). The CDR3 is made up of 14 amino acids. The V end lost 1 base, the J end lost 2 bases, and 8 bases lay between the germline ends. The CDR3 sequence is CASSLGPGNYGYTF. The CDR3 coding sequence is TGTGCCAGCAGCTTAGGGCCAGGGAACTATGGCTACACCTTC.

The chain has TRBV10-3 and TRBJ2-2; D is perhaps TRBD2 (6 bases). The CDR3 has 15 residues. The V gene lost 7 bases and the J gene lost 3 bases, with 15 bases spanning the gap. CDR1 and CDR2 from the germline V gene are ENHRY and SYGVKD. CDR3 nucleotides: TGTGCCATCACTACTACGGCGGGGTACACCGGGGAGCTGTTTTTT. As protein: CAITTTAGYTGELFF.

V gene TRBV13 combines with J gene TRBJ2-5; 8 bases are a match to TRBD2. With V trimmed by 0 bases and J by 0 bases, 3 bases remained unmatched. The germline CDR1 and CDR2 sequences are PRHDT and FYEKMQ (reference sequence). This CDR3 region has 16 residues. The CDR3: CASSLGGGGYQETQYF. The CDR3 region has the DNA TGTGCCAGCAGCTTAGGTGGCGGGGGGTACCAAGAGACCCAGTACTTC.

The rearrangement links TRBV6-5 to TRBJ1-1; D perhaps matches TRBD1 (5 bases). CDR3 length equals 15 residues. Germline CDR1 MNHEY, CDR2 SVGAGI. V lost 7 bases to trimming and J lost 2 bases, with 17 bases between them. DNA for the CDR3: TGTGCCAGCACCACGTTCGGGCAGGGAAACACTGAAGCTTTCTTT. This translates into CASTTFGQGNTEAFF.

The V and J genes are TRBV6-1 and TRBJ2-2; 13 positions match TRBD2. With 5 bases clipped from V and 1 base from J, the junction kept 7 bases outside the gene matches. The CDR3 covers 18 residues. Germline lookup yields CDR1 MNHNS and CDR2 SASEGT. The CDR3 loop reads CASSKGLAGVGNTGELFF. The CDR3 DNA is TGTGCCAGCAGTAAAGGACTAGCGGGAGTTGGGAACACCGGGGAGCTGTTTTTT.

Only a few counts were recorded for this clone. The J gene is TRBJ1-5, the V gene TRBV25-1, with 9 bases lining up with TRBD1. CDR1 is MGHDK, CDR2 SYGVNS, per germline. V gave up 5 bases and J gave up 1 base; unmatched junction bases: 6. The CDR3 sequence is 16 residues long. CDR3 bases: TGTGCCAGCAGTTCCGGACAGGGGACGAGCAATCAGCCCCAGCATTTT. As protein: CASSSGQGTSNQPQHF.

The chain couples TRBV11-1 to TRBJ2-1; perhaps TRBD1 as D (5 bases). The CDR3 is made up of 15 amino acids. The germline V gene has CDR1 SGHAT and CDR2 FQDESV (reference sequence). Trimming left V 2 bases short and J 9 bases short, with 17 bases between. DNA for the CDR3: TGTGCCAGCAGCTTACGGGCTCAGGGCTATAGTGAGCAGTTCTTC. Translation: CASSLRAQGYSEQFF.

This clone was seen a single time. The chain links TRBV6-5 to TRBJ2-7, with 10 bases lining up with TRBD1. Looked up from germline, CDR1 is MNHEY and CDR2 is SVGAGI. V lost 6 bases and J lost 6; bases outside the gene matches: 11. The length of the CDR3 is 15 residues. In nucleotides, the CDR3 is TGTGCCAGCAGCCGGACAGGGGGATCCCTACTCGAGCAGTACTTC. It is translated as CASSRTGGSLLEQYF.

The gene calls are TRBV7-2 and TRBJ2-5; D uncertain. V lost 5 bases, J lost 4 bases, and 8 bases lay in between. CDR3 length: 12 amino acids. Germline CDR1 reads SGHTA; CDR2 reads FQGNSA. The CDR3 nucleotides are TGTGCCAGCAGCCACCCCGGAGAGACCCAGTACTTC. Residues: CASSHPGETQYF. The whole variable domain, filled in from reference TRBV7-2 and TRBJ2-5, reads GAGVSQSPSNKVTEKGKDVELRCDPISGHTALYWYRQSLGQGLEFLIYFQGNSAPDKSGLPSDRFSAERTGGSVSTLTIQRTQQEDSAVYLCASSHPGETQYFGPGTRLLVL.

V is TRBV7-9 and J is TRBJ1-6, with 8 nucleotides matching TRBD1. Germline CDR1 is SEHNR and CDR2 is FQNEAQ (reference sequence). CDR3 length: 13 amino acids. V lost 6 bases and J lost 8; bases outside the gene matches: 3. CDR3 coding DNA: TGTGCCAGCAGAGTACAGGGGGATTCACCCCTCCACTTT. It is translated as CASRVQGDSPLHF.

The V gene is TRBV5-6, the J gene TRBJ1-6; 8 bases align to TRBD1. After removal of 1 base from V and 9 bases from J, the junction contained 9 bases not matched to a gene. The CDR3 sequence is 16 residues long. Germline-derived CDR1 and CDR2 are SGHDT and YYEEEE. The CDR3 loop reads CASSLSGQGFSSPLHF. The CDR3 DNA reads TGTGCCAGCAGCTTGTCAGGACAGGGTTTCAGTTCACCCCTCCACTTT. The variable domain in full, completed from reference TRBV5-6 and TRBJ1-6, reads DAGVTQSPTHLIKTRGQQVTLRCSPKSGHDTVSWYQQALGQGPQFIFQYYEEEERQRGNFPDRFSGHQFPNYSSELNVNALLLGDSALYLCASSLSGQGFSSPLHFGNGTRLTVT.

The chain combines TRBV5-1 with TRBJ1-3, with 8 bases that match TRBD1. V shed 3 bases and J 4 bases; nucleotides not matched to a gene: 6. The CDR3 has 15 residues. The V gene's germline CDR1 is SGHRS and CDR2 YFSETQ. The CDR3: CASSSDRGLGNTIYF. The CDR3 coding sequence is TGCGCCAGCAGCTCCGACAGGGGCTTAGGAAACACCATATATTTT.

This clone has more than one count but fewer than ten. The rearrangement joins TRBV4-3 to TRBJ2-5; tentative D call: TRBD1 (6 bases). Trimming took off 5 bases at V and 4 bases at J, with 23 bases between the two ends. This CDR3 is built from 17 residues. Germline V gives CDR1 LGHNA, CDR2 YSLEER. In nucleotides, the CDR3 is TGCGCCAGCAGCTCAAACCTTAGACGGCAGGGGATAGAGACCCAGTACTTC. Translation: CASSSNLRRQGIETQYF.

The CDR3: CASSYQGAYTGELFF. The CDR3 DNA follows: TGTGCCAGCAGTTACCAGGGGGCGTACACCGGGGAGCTGTTTTTT. This chain uses TRBV6-5 with TRBJ2-2, with 8 bases matching TRBD1. CDR3 length equals 15 residues. With V trimmed by 2 bases and J by 3 bases, 2 bases remained unmatched. Germline V gene lookup returns CDR1 MNHEY and CDR2 SVGAGI.

The rearrangement uses TRBV7-8 and TRBJ2-2; maybe TRBD1 (9 bases). Germline V gene lookup returns CDR1 SGHVS and CDR2 FQNEAQ. The CDR3 consists of 16 residues. The V gene lost 5 bases and the J gene lost 4 bases, with 17 bases spanning the gap. For the CDR3, the DNA is TGTGCCAGCAGCCGGGAGGGGACAGGGATCACCGGGGAGCTGTTTTTT. Translated, it gives CASSREGTGITGELFF.

The chain recombines TRBV13 with TRBJ2-4, with 9 bases matching TRBD2. This CDR3 has 16 amino acids. Germline assignment: CDR1 PRHDT and CDR2 FYEKMQ (reference sequence). After removal of 1 base from V and 7 bases from J, the junction contained 8 bases not matched to a gene. CDR3 residues: CASSLEGSSGDNIQYF. CDR3 bases: TGTGCCAGCAGCTTAGAGGGGTCTAGCGGGGATAACATTCAGTACTTC.